This T cell receptor beta chain stems from a study of blood T cell repertoires in COVID-19. This CDR3 is 16 amino acids long. V was clipped by 1 base and J by 4 bases; unmatched bases: 7. Germline V lookup: CDR1 LGHNA, CDR2 YNFKEQ. This table comes from immunoSEQ multiplex PCR, and its TCRdb copy is limited to in-frame clones, with some not included. Here the sample spans just under 350,000 clones, around nine tenths being singletons. The V and J genes are TRBV4-2 and TRBJ2-5; 9 nucleotides agree with TRBD2. This TCR came from a woman aged 70 to 79 with COVID-19, enrolled during active disease. Sequencing was carried out using peripheral blood. The CDR3 protein is CASSQALLAGPETQYF. The CDR3 DNA reads TGTGCCAGCAGCCAAGCTCTGCTAGCGGGGCCAGAGACCCAGTACTTC.